Listed below are T cell receptor beta chains from one sample, sequenced in a study of molecular identifiers for immune sequencing clone quantification. TCRdb recomputed calls from the PCR reads with MiXCR, one row per CDR3 protein. Of over 550,000 distinct CDR3 sequences listed, about 25% are singletons. Sequenced sample: naive CD8+ T cells from blood, with Jurkat cell RNA spiked in. These receptors all stem from a human donor in good health. Some libraries in this study had Jurkat cell RNA spiked in. CDR3s include the opening cysteine and the closing phenylalanine or tryptophan. D genes are given only for firm matches. Clone size is not always given. Where it is, it says once, few, many or a class for expanded clones.

v_gene: TRBV7-2
abundance: many
d_gene: NA
j_gene: TRBJ2-2
len: 14
CDR3nt: TGTGCCAGCAGCTCCTCACAGATCACCGGGGAGCTGTTTTTT
CDR3aa: CASSSSQITGELFF

v_gene: TRBV7-9
abundance: NA
d_gene: TRBD1
j_gene: TRBJ2-7
len: 13
CDR3nt: TGTGCCAGCGGCCCAGGGACAGACTACGAGCAGTACTTC
CDR3aa: CASGPGTDYEQYF

v_gene: TRBV19
abundance: few
d_gene: NA
j_gene: TRBJ1-5
len: 13
CDR3nt: TGTGCCAGTAGTATAGGGACATCTCAGCCCCAGCATTTT
CDR3aa: CASSIGTSQPQHF

v_gene: TRBV23-1
abundance: few
d_gene: NA
j_gene: TRBJ2-5
len: 18
CDR3nt: TGCGCCAGCATCCGAAATGGTGAGGGTGGGTGGCTTCAAGAGACCCAGTACTTC
CDR3aa: CASIRNGEGGWLQETQYF

v_gene: TRBV7-9
abundance: few
d_gene: NA
j_gene: TRBJ2-7
len: 12
CDR3nt: TGTGCCAGCAGCTCCAAGTTGGGCGAGCAGTACTTC
CDR3aa: CASSSKLGEQYF

v_gene: TRBV19
abundance: few
d_gene: NA
j_gene: TRBJ1-5
len: 14
CDR3nt: TGTGCCAGTAGTATAGATCCCGGAAATCGGCCCCAGCATTTT
CDR3aa: CASSIDPGNRPQHF

v_gene: TRBV4-3
abundance: NA
d_gene: TRBD2
j_gene: TRBJ2-3
len: 16
CDR3nt: TGCGCCAGCAGCCAAGATAGCAGGCCGACCGGGGGGACGCAGTATTTT
CDR3aa: CASSQDSRPTGGTQYF

v_gene: TRBV20-1
abundance: few
d_gene: NA
j_gene: TRBJ1-1
len: 11
CDR3nt: TGCAGTGCTAGCTTTAACACTGAAGCTTTCTTT
CDR3aa: CSASFNTEAFF

v_gene: TRBV19
abundance: few
d_gene: TRBD1
j_gene: TRBJ2-7
len: 14
CDR3nt: TGTGCCAGTAGTAAGGACACAGGGGACTACGAGCAGTACTTC
CDR3aa: CASSKDTGDYEQYF

v_gene: TRBV20-1
abundance: many
d_gene: TRBD2
j_gene: TRBJ2-7
len: 14
CDR3nt: TGCTCCGCCGGGACTAGCGAGACCCAAGGCGAGCAGTACTTC
CDR3aa: CSAGTSETQGEQYF

v_gene: TRBV10-3
abundance: NA
d_gene: TRBD1
j_gene: TRBJ2-7
len: 12
CDR3nt: TGTGCCACCGGGACAGGGCAATACGAGCAGTACTTC
CDR3aa: CATGTGQYEQYF

v_gene: TRBV12-3/TRBV12-4
abundance: many
d_gene: NA
j_gene: TRBJ1-1
len: 12
CDR3nt: TGTGCCAGCCACAGGGCCGCCACTGAAGCTTTCTTT
CDR3aa: CASHRAATEAFF

v_gene: TRBV6-5
abundance: many
d_gene: NA
j_gene: TRBJ2-7
len: 14
CDR3nt: TGTGCCAGCAGTTACTCGACGGGGGCCGACGAGCAGTACTTC
CDR3aa: CASSYSTGADEQYF

v_gene: TRBV7-2
abundance: many
d_gene: NA
j_gene: TRBJ2-3
len: 19
CDR3nt: TGTGCCAGCAGCTTAGCCCGAGGGGGCGCGGGGGGACCTCAGGATACGCAGTATTTT
CDR3aa: CASSLARGGAGGPQDTQYF

v_gene: TRBV4-1
abundance: many
d_gene: NA
j_gene: TRBJ2-7
len: 14
CDR3nt: TGCGCCAGCAGCCAAGTCCTAGGGGGCTACGAGCAGTACTTC
CDR3aa: CASSQVLGGYEQYF

v_gene: TRBV24-1
abundance: few
d_gene: NA
j_gene: TRBJ2-3
len: 11
CDR3nt: TGTGCCACCATGGCGGGAGATACGCAGTATTTT
CDR3aa: CATMAGDTQYF

v_gene: TRBV4-1
abundance: NA
d_gene: NA
j_gene: TRBJ1-5
len: 16
CDR3nt: TGCGCCAGCAGCCAAGGATTTGTGGGTAGCAATCAGCCCCCGCATTTT
CDR3aa: CASSQGFVGSNQPPHF

v_gene: TRBV28
abundance: NA
d_gene: TRBD1
j_gene: TRBJ1-5
len: 15
CDR3nt: TGTGCCAGCAGGAAGGGGGCGATGGGCAATCAGCCCCAGCATTTT
CDR3aa: CASRKGAMGNQPQHF

v_gene: TRBV29-1
abundance: NA
d_gene: NA
j_gene: TRBJ2-7
len: 14
CDR3nt: TGCAGCGTTGTGGAGACTAGAGTTTACAATGAGCAGTACTTC
CDR3aa: CSVVETRVYNEQYF

v_gene: TRBV7-6
abundance: few
d_gene: NA
j_gene: TRBJ1-4
len: 15
CDR3nt: TGTGCCAGCAGCTTAGAGGTTGCAACTAATGAAAAACTGTTTTTT
CDR3aa: CASSLEVATNEKLFF

v_gene: TRBV11-2
abundance: NA
d_gene: NA
j_gene: TRBJ2-1
len: 15
CDR3nt: TGTGCCAGCAGCTTAGTCCCCGCAGCGCGAGGTGAGCAGTTCTTC
CDR3aa: CASSLVPAARGEQFF

v_gene: TRBV6-6
abundance: NA
d_gene: NA
j_gene: TRBJ2-3
len: 15
CDR3nt: TGTGCCAGCAGTTACGGCCGGGAGCGGGTAGATACGCAGTATTTT
CDR3aa: CASSYGRERVDTQYF

v_gene: TRBV2
abundance: many
d_gene: TRBD2
j_gene: TRBJ2-5
len: 15
CDR3nt: TGTGCCAGCAGTCTCCCGGGACTAGGGTTAGAGACCCAGTACTTC
CDR3aa: CASSLPGLGLETQYF

v_gene: TRBV20-1
abundance: NA
d_gene: NA
j_gene: TRBJ2-1
len: 15
CDR3nt: TGCAGTGCTCCACCTGGGCATAGCGGCTGGGGTGAGCAGTTCTTC
CDR3aa: CSAPPGHSGWGEQFF

v_gene: TRBV3-1
abundance: few
d_gene: NA
j_gene: TRBJ2-5
len: 13
CDR3nt: TGTGCCAGCCGCGACACCAACCAAGAGTCCCAGTACTTC
CDR3aa: CASRDTNQESQYF

v_gene: TRBV7-8
abundance: many
d_gene: TRBD2
j_gene: TRBJ2-3
len: 19
CDR3nt: TGTGCCAGCAGCTTATATACCGGGACTAGCGGGGGGGCAACAGATACGCAGTATTTT
CDR3aa: CASSLYTGTSGGATDTQYF

v_gene: TRBV25-1
abundance: few
d_gene: NA
j_gene: TRBJ2-2
len: 18
CDR3nt: TGTGCCAGCAGTGACTCCCCGGGACTGCTGTCGAACACCAGGGAGCTGTTTTTT
CDR3aa: CASSDSPGLLSNTRELFF

v_gene: TRBV20-1
abundance: NA
d_gene: NA
j_gene: TRBJ2-7
len: 16
CDR3nt: TGCAGTGCTAGAGATAACTCGCGGGTTGGGACCTACGAGCAGTACTTC
CDR3aa: CSARDNSRVGTYEQYF

v_gene: TRBV7-9
abundance: many
d_gene: TRBD2
j_gene: TRBJ2-1
len: 15
CDR3nt: TGTGCCAGCAGCTTAGCTAGCGGGGGGGCGAATGAGCAGTTCTTC
CDR3aa: CASSLASGGANEQFF

v_gene: TRBV19
abundance: NA
d_gene: NA
j_gene: TRBJ2-1
len: 15
CDR3nt: TGTGCCAGTAGTATAGGTTCTCCCTACTACAATGAGCAGTTCTTC
CDR3aa: CASSIGSPYYNEQFF

v_gene: TRBV12-3/TRBV12-4
abundance: few
d_gene: NA
j_gene: TRBJ2-2
len: 15
CDR3nt: TGTGCCAGCAGTCCCGGGACATCGAACACCGGGGAGCTGTTTTTT
CDR3aa: CASSPGTSNTGELFF

v_gene: TRBV27
abundance: many
d_gene: TRBD2
j_gene: TRBJ2-3
len: 15
CDR3nt: TGTGCCAGCAGTCTTATAGCGGGACCCGGAGATACGCAGTATTTT
CDR3aa: CASSLIAGPGDTQYF

v_gene: TRBV5-1
abundance: many
d_gene: NA
j_gene: TRBJ2-7
len: 12
CDR3nt: TGCGCCAGCAGCAGGGCCCCAGCGGAGCAGTACTTC
CDR3aa: CASSRAPAEQYF

v_gene: TRBV5-6
abundance: NA
d_gene: NA
j_gene: TRBJ2-7
len: 14
CDR3nt: TGTGCCAGCATTAATTGGGGAGGACCCTACGAGCGGTACTTC
CDR3aa: CASINWGGPYERYF

v_gene: TRBV3-1
abundance: NA
d_gene: NA
j_gene: TRBJ2-2
len: 16
CDR3nt: TGTGCCAGCAGCCAAGATGCGGGTCTGGATACCGGGGAGCTGTTTTTT
CDR3aa: CASSQDAGLDTGELFF

v_gene: TRBV11-3
abundance: NA
d_gene: NA
j_gene: TRBJ2-2
len: 16
CDR3nt: TGTGCCAGCAGCTTAAGGGGGAGCGGGACCACCGGGGAGCTGTTTTTT
CDR3aa: CASSLRGSGTTGELFF

v_gene: TRBV11-3
abundance: few
d_gene: NA
j_gene: TRBJ2-5
len: 16
CDR3nt: TGTGCCAGCAGCTTGGGGGACGCAAGCCGTAAAGAGACCCAGTACTTC
CDR3aa: CASSLGDASRKETQYF

v_gene: TRBV5-6
abundance: many
d_gene: NA
j_gene: TRBJ2-3
len: 15
CDR3nt: TGTGCCAGCAGCTTGGTTCCGGATAACACAGATACGCAGTATTTT
CDR3aa: CASSLVPDNTDTQYF

v_gene: TRBV6-2/TRBV6-3
abundance: NA
d_gene: NA
j_gene: TRBJ2-7
len: 16
CDR3nt: TGTGCCAGCAGGGGAGACATCTCACTCGTTCGCTACGAGCAGTACTTC
CDR3aa: CASRGDISLVRYEQYF

v_gene: TRBV29-1
abundance: many
d_gene: NA
j_gene: TRBJ2-7
len: 12
CDR3nt: TGCAGCGTTGTAGGGATCTCCTACGAGCAGTACTTC
CDR3aa: CSVVGISYEQYF

v_gene: TRBV6-5
abundance: NA
d_gene: NA
j_gene: TRBJ2-5
len: 16
CDR3nt: TGTGCCAGCACCAAACGAACAGGCCCTAAGGGGGAGACCCAGTACTTC
CDR3aa: CASTKRTGPKGETQYF

v_gene: TRBV6-1
abundance: many
d_gene: NA
j_gene: TRBJ2-7
len: 13
CDR3nt: TGTGCCAGCAGTGAAAACGGGAACTACGAGCAGTACTTC
CDR3aa: CASSENGNYEQYF

v_gene: TRBV4-1
abundance: few
d_gene: NA
j_gene: TRBJ2-3
len: 14
CDR3nt: TGCGCCAGCAGCCAAGGGGGAGGTCCAGATACGCAGTATTTT
CDR3aa: CASSQGGGPDTQYF

v_gene: TRBV5-1
abundance: NA
d_gene: TRBD1
j_gene: TRBJ2-7
len: 16
CDR3nt: TGCGCCAGCAGCTTGGTCGGACAGGAACCATCTTACGAGCAGTACTTC
CDR3aa: CASSLVGQEPSYEQYF

v_gene: TRBV6-5
abundance: many
d_gene: TRBD2
j_gene: TRBJ2-7
len: 15
CDR3nt: TGTGCCAGCAGTTACCGGCGGGAGGGGAGCTACGAGCAGTACTTC
CDR3aa: CASSYRREGSYEQYF

v_gene: TRBV20-1
abundance: many
d_gene: TRBD2
j_gene: TRBJ2-3
len: 14
CDR3nt: TGCAGTGCTAGCGGGGGGGCCGGTACAGATACGCAGTATTTT
CDR3aa: CSASGGAGTDTQYF

v_gene: TRBV12-3/TRBV12-4
abundance: NA
d_gene: NA
j_gene: TRBJ2-7
len: 12
CDR3nt: TGTGCCTGCAGTATACCCGGGAGCGAGCAGTACTTC
CDR3aa: CACSIPGSEQYF

v_gene: TRBV4-3
abundance: many
d_gene: NA
j_gene: TRBJ1-3
len: 16
CDR3nt: TGCGCCAGCAGCCAAGATGGACGGGGGCATGGAAACACCATATATTTT
CDR3aa: CASSQDGRGHGNTIYF

v_gene: TRBV27
abundance: NA
d_gene: TRBD2
j_gene: TRBJ2-7
len: 16
CDR3nt: TGTGCCAGCAGTTTATCGCTGCTAGCGGGGATTTACGAGCAGTACTTC
CDR3aa: CASSLSLLAGIYEQYF

v_gene: TRBV7-9
abundance: many
d_gene: NA
j_gene: TRBJ2-3
len: 14
CDR3nt: TGTGCCACTCCGGGGGCAGGGTACACAGATACGCAGTATTTT
CDR3aa: CATPGAGYTDTQYF

v_gene: TRBV7-9
abundance: many
d_gene: NA
j_gene: TRBJ2-3
len: 14
CDR3nt: TGTGCCAGCAGCTCCGGGACCCCCACAGATACGCAGTATTTT
CDR3aa: CASSSGTPTDTQYF

v_gene: TRBV5-6
abundance: many
d_gene: NA
j_gene: TRBJ2-3
len: 14
CDR3nt: TGTGCCAGCAGCTTGACTAGTGGTTCAGATACGCAGTATTTT
CDR3aa: CASSLTSGSDTQYF

v_gene: TRBV24-1
abundance: NA
d_gene: NA
j_gene: TRBJ1-1
len: 16
CDR3nt: TGTGCCACCAGTGAATCGGACCGACCGAAGATCACTGAAGCTTTCTTT
CDR3aa: CATSESDRPKITEAFF

v_gene: TRBV15
abundance: few
d_gene: NA
j_gene: TRBJ1-5
len: 17
CDR3nt: TGTGCCACCAGCAGAGACCGTCACACTGAGCGAAGCCAGCCCCAGCATTTT
CDR3aa: CATSRDRHTERSQPQHF

v_gene: TRBV29-1
abundance: NA
d_gene: NA
j_gene: TRBJ2-7
len: 14
CDR3nt: TGCAGCGTCCGTCCACAGGGTAACCCCTACGAGCAGTACTTC
CDR3aa: CSVRPQGNPYEQYF

v_gene: TRBV5-5
abundance: many
d_gene: NA
j_gene: TRBJ2-5
len: 13
CDR3nt: TGTGCCAGCAGCCTCGACTACCAAGAGACCCAGTACTTC
CDR3aa: CASSLDYQETQYF

v_gene: TRBV27
abundance: NA
d_gene: TRBD1
j_gene: TRBJ2-2
len: 18
CDR3nt: TGTGCCAGCAGTTTATCGAGTGGGGGGGGACAGGGAACCGGGGAGCTGTTTTTT
CDR3aa: CASSLSSGGGQGTGELFF